This T cell receptor beta chain was sequenced for a study of CD8 T cell repertoires and HIV-1 epitope variants. The wider study: Each of Twenty-five Gag and Nef epitope peptides stimulated a separate culture.

Sequenced by immunoSEQ multiplex PCR; TCRdb stores in-frame clones only, minus some. The sample holds under 100,000 clones, roughly 77% seen once. Germline CDR1 reads LNHDA; CDR2 reads SQIVND (reference sequence). This CDR3 has 14 residues. V was clipped by 5 bases and J by 2 bases; unmatched bases: 6. What was sequenced was uncultured baseline CD8+ T cells from peripheral blood mononuclear cells (PBMCs). This clonotype was sampled from a male donor with HIV. V is TRBV19 and J is TRBJ2-7; 7 nucleotides match TRBD2. The CDR3 loop is CASSSQAGPYEQYF. In nucleotides, the CDR3 is TGTGCCAGTAGTTCTCAAGCGGGACCCTACGAGCAGTACTTC. Using reference TRBV19 and TRBJ2-7 for the parts outside the CDR3, the full variable domain is DGGITQSPKYLFRKEGQNVTLSCEQNLNHDAMYWYRQDPGQGLRLIYYSQIVNDFQKGDIAEGYSVSREKKESFPLTVTSAQKNPTAFYLCASSSQAGPYEQYFGPGTRLTVT.